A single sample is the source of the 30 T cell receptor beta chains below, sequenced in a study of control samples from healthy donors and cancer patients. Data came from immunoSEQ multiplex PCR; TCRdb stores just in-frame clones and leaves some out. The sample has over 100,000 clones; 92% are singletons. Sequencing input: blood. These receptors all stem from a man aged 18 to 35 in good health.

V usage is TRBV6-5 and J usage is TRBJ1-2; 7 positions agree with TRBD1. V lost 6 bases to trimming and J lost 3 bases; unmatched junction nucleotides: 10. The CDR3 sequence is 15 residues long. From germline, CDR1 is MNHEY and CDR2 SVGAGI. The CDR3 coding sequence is TGTGCCAGCAGGACAGGGTATAGGGGACACTATGGCTACACCTTC. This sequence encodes CASRTGYRGHYGYTF.

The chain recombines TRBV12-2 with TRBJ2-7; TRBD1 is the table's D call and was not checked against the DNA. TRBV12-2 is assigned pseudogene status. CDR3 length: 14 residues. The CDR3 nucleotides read TGTGCAAGTCGCCTCCAACAGGGTAGCCACGAGCAGTACTTC. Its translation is CASRLQQGSHEQYF.

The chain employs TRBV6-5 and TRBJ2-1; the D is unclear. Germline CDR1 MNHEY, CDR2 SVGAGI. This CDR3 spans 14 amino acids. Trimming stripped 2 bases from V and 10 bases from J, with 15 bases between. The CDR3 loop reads CASSYPGSRSEQFF. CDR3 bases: TGTGCCAGCAGTTACCCGGGTTCGCGTTCGGAGCAGTTCTTC.

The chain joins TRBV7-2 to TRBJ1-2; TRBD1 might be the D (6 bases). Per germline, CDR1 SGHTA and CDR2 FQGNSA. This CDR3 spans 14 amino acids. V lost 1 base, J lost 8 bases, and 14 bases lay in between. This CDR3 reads CASSLVGGASGYTF. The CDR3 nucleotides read TGTGCCAGCAGCTTAGTTGGGGGGGCTAGCGGCTACACCTTC. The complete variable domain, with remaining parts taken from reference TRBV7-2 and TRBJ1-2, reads GAGVSQSPSNKVTEKGKDVELRCDPISGHTALYWYRQSLGQGLEFLIYFQGNSAPDKSGLPSDRFSAERTGGSVSTLTIQRTQQEDSAVYLCASSLVGGASGYTFGSGTRLTVV.

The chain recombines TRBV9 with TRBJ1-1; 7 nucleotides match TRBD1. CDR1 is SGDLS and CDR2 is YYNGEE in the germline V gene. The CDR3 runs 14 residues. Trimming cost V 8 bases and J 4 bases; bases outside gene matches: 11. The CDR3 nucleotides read TGTGCCAGTACAGGGGCCACAACGGGCACTGAAGCTTTCTTT. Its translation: CASTGATTGTEAFF.

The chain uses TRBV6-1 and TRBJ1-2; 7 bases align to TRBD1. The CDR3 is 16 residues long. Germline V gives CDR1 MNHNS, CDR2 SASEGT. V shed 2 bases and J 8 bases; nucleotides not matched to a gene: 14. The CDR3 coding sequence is TGTGCCAGCAGTGAACAGGGGACAGATGTAATGTGGGGCTACACCTTC. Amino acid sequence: CASSEQGTDVMWGYTF.

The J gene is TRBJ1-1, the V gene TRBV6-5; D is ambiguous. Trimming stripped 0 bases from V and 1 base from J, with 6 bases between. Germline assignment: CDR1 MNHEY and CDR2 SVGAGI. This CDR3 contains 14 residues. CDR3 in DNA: TGTGCCAGCAGTTACTCTGTCCAGAACACTGAAGCTTTCTTT. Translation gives CASSYSVQNTEAFF.

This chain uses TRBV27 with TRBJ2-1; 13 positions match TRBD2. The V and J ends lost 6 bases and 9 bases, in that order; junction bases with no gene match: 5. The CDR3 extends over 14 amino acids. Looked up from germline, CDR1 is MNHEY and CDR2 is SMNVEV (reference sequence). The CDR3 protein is CASSGLAGATEQFF. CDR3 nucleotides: TGTGCCAGCAGCGGACTAGCGGGGGCGACTGAGCAGTTCTTC.

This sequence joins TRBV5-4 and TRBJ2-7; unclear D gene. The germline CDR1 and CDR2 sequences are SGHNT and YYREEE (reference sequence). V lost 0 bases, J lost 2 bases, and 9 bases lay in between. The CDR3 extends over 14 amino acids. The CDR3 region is CASSLAAFTYEQYF. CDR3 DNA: TGTGCCAGCAGCTTGGCTGCGTTTACCTACGAGCAGTACTTC.

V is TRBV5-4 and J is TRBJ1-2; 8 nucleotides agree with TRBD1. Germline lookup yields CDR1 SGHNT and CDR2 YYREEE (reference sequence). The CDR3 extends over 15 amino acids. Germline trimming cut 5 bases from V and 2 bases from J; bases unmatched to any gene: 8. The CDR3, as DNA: TGTGCCAGCAGTCTTTTCAGGGGGCGGAACTATGGCTACACCTTC. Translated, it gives CASSLFRGRNYGYTF.

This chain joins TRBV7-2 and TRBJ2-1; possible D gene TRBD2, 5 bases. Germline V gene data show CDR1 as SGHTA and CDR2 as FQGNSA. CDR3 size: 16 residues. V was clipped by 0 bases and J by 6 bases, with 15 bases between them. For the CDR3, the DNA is TGTGCCAGCAGCTTAGCGGACTTTACCCGAATCAATGAGCAGTTCTTC. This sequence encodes CASSLADFTRINEQFF.

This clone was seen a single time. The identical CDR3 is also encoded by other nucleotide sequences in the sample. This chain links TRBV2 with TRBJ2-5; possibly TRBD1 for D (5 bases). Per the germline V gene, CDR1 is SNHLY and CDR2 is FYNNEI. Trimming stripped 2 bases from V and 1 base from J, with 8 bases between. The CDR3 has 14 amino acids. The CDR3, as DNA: TGTGCCAGCAGTGAACAGGGCTCCCAAGAGACCCAGTACTTC. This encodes CASSEQGSQETQYF.

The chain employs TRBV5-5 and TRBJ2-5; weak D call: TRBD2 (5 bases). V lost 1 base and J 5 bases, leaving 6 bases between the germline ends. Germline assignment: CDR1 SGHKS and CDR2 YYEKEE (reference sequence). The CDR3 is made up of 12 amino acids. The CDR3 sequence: CASSLPGETQYF. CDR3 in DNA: TGTGCCAGCAGCTTGCCGGGGGAGACCCAGTACTTC.

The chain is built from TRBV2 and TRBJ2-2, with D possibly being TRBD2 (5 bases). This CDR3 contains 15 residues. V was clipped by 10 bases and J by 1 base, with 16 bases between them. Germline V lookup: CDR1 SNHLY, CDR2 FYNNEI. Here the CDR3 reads CATRRERMNTGELFF. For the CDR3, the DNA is TGTGCCACCCGAAGGGAGCGCATGAACACCGGGGAGCTGTTTTTT.

CDR3 in amino acids: CASSPVTGPMNTEAFF. The CDR3 DNA reads TGTGCCAGCAGCCCCGTGACGGGACCCATGAACACTGAAGCTTTCTTT. The chain uses TRBV11-2 and TRBJ1-1, with a possible D match to TRBD1 (5 bases). CDR1 and CDR2 (germline): SGHAT, FQNNGV. The V end lost 5 bases, the J end lost 0 bases, and 16 bases lay between the germline ends. The CDR3 totals 16 residues. Filled out from reference TRBV11-2 and TRBJ1-1, the complete variable domain reads EAGVAQSPRYKIIEKRQSVAFWCNPISGHATLYWYQQILGQGPKLLIQFQNNGVVDDSQLPKDRFSAERLKGVDSTLKIQPAKLEDSAVYLCASSPVTGPMNTEAFFGQGTRLTVV.

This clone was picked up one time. The CDR3 region has the DNA TGTGCCACCCAGACGGATTTTTACAATGAGCAGTTCTTC. This gives the protein CATQTDFYNEQFF. The V gene is TRBV19, the J gene TRBJ2-1; D unresolved. Germline CDR1 reads LNHDA; CDR2 reads SQIVND (reference sequence). The CDR3 is made up of 13 amino acids. Between the trimmed V and J ends, which lost 10 bases and 4 bases, there was a span of 14 bases.

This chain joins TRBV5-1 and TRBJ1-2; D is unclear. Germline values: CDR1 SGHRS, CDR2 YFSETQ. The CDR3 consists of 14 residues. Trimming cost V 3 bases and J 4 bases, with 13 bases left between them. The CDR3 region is CASSYVSEVYGYTF. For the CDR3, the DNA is TGCGCCAGCAGCTATGTCTCAGAGGTCTATGGCTACACCTTC.

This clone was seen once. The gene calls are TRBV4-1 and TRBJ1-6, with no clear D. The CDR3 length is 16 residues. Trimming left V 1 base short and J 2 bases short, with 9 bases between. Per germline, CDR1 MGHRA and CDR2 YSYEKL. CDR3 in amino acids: CASSQVPRAYNSPLHF. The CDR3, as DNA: TGCGCCAGCAGCCAAGTTCCGCGGGCCTATAATTCACCCCTCCACTTT.

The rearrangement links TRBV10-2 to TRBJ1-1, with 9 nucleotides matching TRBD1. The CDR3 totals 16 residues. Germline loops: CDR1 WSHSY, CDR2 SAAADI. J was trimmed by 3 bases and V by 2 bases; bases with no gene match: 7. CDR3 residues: CASSEGTGYEYTEAFF. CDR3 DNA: TGCGCCAGCAGTGAGGGGACAGGGTACGAGTACACTGAAGCTTTCTTT.

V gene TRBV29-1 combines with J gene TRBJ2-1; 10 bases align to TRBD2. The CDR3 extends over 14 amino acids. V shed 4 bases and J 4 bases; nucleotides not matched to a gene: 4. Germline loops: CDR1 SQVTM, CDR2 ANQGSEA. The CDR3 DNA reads TGCAGCGTTGTTGCACTAGCGGGATACAATGAGCAGTTCTTC. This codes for CSVVALAGYNEQFF.

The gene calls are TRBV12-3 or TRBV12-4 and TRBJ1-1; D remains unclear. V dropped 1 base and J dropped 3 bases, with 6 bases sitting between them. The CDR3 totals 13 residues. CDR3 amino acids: CASSLGLHTEAFF. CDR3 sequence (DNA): TGTGCCAGCAGTTTAGGGTTACACACTGAAGCTTTCTTT.

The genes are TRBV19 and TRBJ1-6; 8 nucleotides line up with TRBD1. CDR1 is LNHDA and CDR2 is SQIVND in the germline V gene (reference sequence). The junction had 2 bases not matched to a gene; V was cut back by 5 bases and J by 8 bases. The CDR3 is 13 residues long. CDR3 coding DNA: TGTGCCAGTAGTTTACAGGGGGATTCACCCCTCCACTTT. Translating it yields CASSLQGDSPLHF.

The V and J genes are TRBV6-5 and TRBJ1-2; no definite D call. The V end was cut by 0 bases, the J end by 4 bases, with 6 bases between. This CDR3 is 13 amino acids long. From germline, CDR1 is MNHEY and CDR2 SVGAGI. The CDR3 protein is CASSYSSLYGYTF. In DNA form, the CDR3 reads TGTGCCAGCAGTTACTCGAGCCTCTATGGCTACACCTTC.

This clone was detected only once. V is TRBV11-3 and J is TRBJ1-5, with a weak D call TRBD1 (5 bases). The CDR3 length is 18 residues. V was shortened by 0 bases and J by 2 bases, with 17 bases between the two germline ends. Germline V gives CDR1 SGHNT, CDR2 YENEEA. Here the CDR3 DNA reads TGTGCCAGCAGCTTAGATAGGGGCAGGCCTTTTGGCAATCAGCCCCAGCATTTT. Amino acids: CASSLDRGRPFGNQPQHF.

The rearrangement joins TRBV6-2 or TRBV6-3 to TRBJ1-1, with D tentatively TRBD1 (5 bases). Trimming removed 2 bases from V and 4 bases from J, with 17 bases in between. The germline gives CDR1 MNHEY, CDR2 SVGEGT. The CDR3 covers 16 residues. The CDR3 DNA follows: TGTGCCAGCAGTTACCCGGTCCGTGGGGCGGTCACTGAAGCTTTCTTT. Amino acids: CASSYPVRGAVTEAFF.

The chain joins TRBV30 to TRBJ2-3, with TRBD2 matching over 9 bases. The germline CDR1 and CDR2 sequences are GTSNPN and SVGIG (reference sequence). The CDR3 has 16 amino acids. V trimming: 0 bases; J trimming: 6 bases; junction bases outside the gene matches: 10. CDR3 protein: CAWSVQGLAVMDTQYF. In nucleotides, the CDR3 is TGTGCCTGGAGTGTACAGGGACTAGCCGTCATGGATACGCAGTATTTT.

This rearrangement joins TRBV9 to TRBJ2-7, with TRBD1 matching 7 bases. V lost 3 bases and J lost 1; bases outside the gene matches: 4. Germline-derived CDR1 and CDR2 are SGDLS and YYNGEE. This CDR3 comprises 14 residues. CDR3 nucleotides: TGTGCCAGCAGCGCCCGGGACAGATCCTACGAGCAGTACTTC. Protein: CASSARDRSYEQYF.

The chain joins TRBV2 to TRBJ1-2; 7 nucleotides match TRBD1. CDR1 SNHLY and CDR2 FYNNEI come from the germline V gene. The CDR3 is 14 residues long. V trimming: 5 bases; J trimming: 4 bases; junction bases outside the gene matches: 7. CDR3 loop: CASSPPSGGYGYTF. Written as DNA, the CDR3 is TGTGCCAGCAGTCCACCCTCAGGGGGCTATGGCTACACCTTC.

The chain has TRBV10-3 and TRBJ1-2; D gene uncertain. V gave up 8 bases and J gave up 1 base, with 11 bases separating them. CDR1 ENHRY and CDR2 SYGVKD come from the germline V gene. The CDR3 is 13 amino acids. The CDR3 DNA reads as TGTGCCATCTATGACGCCTTTAACTATGGCTACACCTTC. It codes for CAIYDAFNYGYTF.

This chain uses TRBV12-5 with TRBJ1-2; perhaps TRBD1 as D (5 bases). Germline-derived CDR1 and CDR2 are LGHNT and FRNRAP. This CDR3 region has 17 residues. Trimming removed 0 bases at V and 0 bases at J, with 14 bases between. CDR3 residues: CASGLVLGGQANYGYTF. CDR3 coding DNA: TGTGCTAGTGGTTTGGTACTTGGGGGTCAAGCTAACTATGGCTACACCTTC. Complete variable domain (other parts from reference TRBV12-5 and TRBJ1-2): DARVTQTPRHKVTEMGQEVTMRCQPILGHNTVFWYRQTMMQGLELLAYFRNRAPLDDSGMPKDRFSAEMPDATLATLKIQPSEPRDSAVYFCASGLVLGGQANYGYTFGSGTRLTVV.